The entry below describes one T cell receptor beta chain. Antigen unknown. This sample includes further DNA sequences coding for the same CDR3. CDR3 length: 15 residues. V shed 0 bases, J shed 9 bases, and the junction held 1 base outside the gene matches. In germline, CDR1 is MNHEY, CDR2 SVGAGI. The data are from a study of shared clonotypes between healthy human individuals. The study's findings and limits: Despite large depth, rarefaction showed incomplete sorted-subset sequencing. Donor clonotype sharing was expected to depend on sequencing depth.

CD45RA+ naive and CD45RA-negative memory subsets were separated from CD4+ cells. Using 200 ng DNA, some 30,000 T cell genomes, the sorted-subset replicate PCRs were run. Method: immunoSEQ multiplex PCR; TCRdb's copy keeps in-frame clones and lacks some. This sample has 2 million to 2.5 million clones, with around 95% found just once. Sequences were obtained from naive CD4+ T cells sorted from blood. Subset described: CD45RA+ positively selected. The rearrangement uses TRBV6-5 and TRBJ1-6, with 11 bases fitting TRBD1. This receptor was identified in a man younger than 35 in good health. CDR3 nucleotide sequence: TGTGCCAGCAGTTACTCCGGGACAGGGGGTTCACCCCTCCACTTT. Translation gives CASSYSGTGGSPLHF.